This section outlines one T cell receptor (beta chain) sequence together with its context. Its antigen is as yet unknown. Clones were read by immunoSEQ multiplex PCR, and TCRdb kept only the in-frame ones, dropping some. The sample carries about 190,000 clones, approximately 94% recorded once. The data are from a study of T cell responses to AZD1222 COVID-19 vaccine. Broader study findings: Increased Spike-specific TCR breadth and depth were observed after two AZD1222 doses. A mostly white British donor set with more females was recruited, and clonal diversity was possibly underestimated.

This CDR3 is built from 16 residues. Losses at the gene ends were 8 bases for V and 7 bases for J; bases not matched to a gene: 14. CDR1 SGHAT and CDR2 FQNNGV come from the germline V gene. Sequencing used peripheral blood, obtained 28 days after the second dose of the MenACWY control vaccine. This TCR was recovered from an adult who received the MenACWY meningococcal vaccine as a control. The J gene is TRBJ2-1, the V gene TRBV11-2, with 10 bases matching TRBD2. The chain's CDR3 is CASGHITSGNWNEQFF. CDR3 in DNA: TGTGCCAGCGGCCACATAACTAGCGGGAATTGGAATGAGCAGTTCTTC.